The entry that follows covers one T cell receptor (beta chain) sequence. Its antigen is unknown. This record comes from a study of OX40 agonist ivuxolimab in advanced cancers. Study details: Partial responses were achieved by three patients, of whom one had hepatocellular carcinoma and two had cutaneous melanoma.

Study-level points and caveats: Doses of 0.1 to 3.0 mg/kg were accompanied by clonal expansion of CD4+ and CD8+ blood T cells by week 6. There were, on average, more expanded clones in CD8+ T cells than in CD4+. The investigators did not determine what antigen specificity the expanded peripheral T cells had.

The junction had 8 bases not matched to a gene; V was cut back by 3 bases and J by 2 bases. Germline-derived CDR1 and CDR2 are MGHRA and YSYEKL. The CDR3 extends over 16 amino acids. Only in-frame clones appear in the TCRdb table, and some are missing; sequencing was by immunoSEQ multiplex PCR. The sample gives around 35,000 clones, more than 75% of which show up once; around 20% is in the top ten. Specimen: CD4+ or CD8+ T cells sorted from blood, collected in a trial of the OX40 agonist ivuxolimab. The clonotype was recovered from an adult with an advanced solid tumor such as melanoma, head and neck, liver or kidney cancer. The chain links TRBV4-1 to TRBJ2-7, with 9 bases lining up with TRBD1. CDR3 sequence (DNA): TGCGCCAGCAGCCAGGTACAGGGGGCCCGACCCTACGAGCAGTACTTC. Its translation: CASSQVQGARPYEQYF.